This T cell receptor beta chain emerged from a study of blood T cell repertoires in COVID-19. Study-wide background: Acute and convalescent COVID-19 specimens originated in the United States, Italy and Spain.

The CDR3 spans 15 residues. CDR1 is MNHEY, CDR2 SVGEGT, per germline. The J segment lost 9 bases and the V segment lost 3 bases, leaving 7 bases of the junction unmatched. This clone appeared a single time. Authors' processing steps: Reference gene primers were amplified, and this amplification served to estimate nucleated cell counts. Only in-frame clones appear in the TCRdb table, and some are missing; sequencing was by immunoSEQ multiplex PCR. V, J and clone size derive from that table, while D and trimming were established from the DNA sequence. The sample includes about 88,000 clones, 90% of them seen just once. In Seattle, patients joined the study during active infection and were tracked longitudinally.

The sample comprised peripheral blood. This chain connects TRBV6-2 or TRBV6-3 to TRBJ2-1; 11 bases map to TRBD2. The origin of this receptor is a man younger than 30 with COVID-19, enrolled during active disease. The CDR3 DNA reads as TGTGCCAGCAGTTATCGGCTAGCGGGAGGAAGTGAGCAGTTCTTC. Protein: CASSYRLAGGSEQFF.